This T cell receptor (beta chain) was profiled in a study of T cell repertoires in cytomegalovirus infection. Study-wide background: Epitope selection comprised recently identified HLA-C-restricted CMV epitopes and well-studied HLA-B-restricted CMV epitopes. Indicated by public TCR beta signatures were CMV infection and matching HLA type.

Whole-study findings and limits: Within the response measured ex vivo, HLA-C-restricted CMV-specific TCR beta clonotypes were dominant. Cumulative frequency (of public TCR beta family members) identified carriers of CMV plus the relevant HLA.

Details on this clonotype: The antigen is not known.

TCRdb ran MiXCR on the reads and lists one entry per CDR3 protein. The profile shows about 51,000 distinct CDR3 sequences, 15% to 25% of them singletons. The sequence was obtained from a human donor in good health (CMV status not recorded). Some clones in this sample may be carry-over from other donors' samples. The sequencing here drew on CD8+ T cells from cultured PBMCs, taken from culture after CMV antigen stimulation.

The CDR3 is CASSYGNSNQPQHF. In DNA form, the CDR3 reads TGTGCCAGCAGTTACGGGAATAGCAATCAGCCCCAGCATTTT. This chain uses TRBV6-2 or TRBV6-3 with TRBJ1-5; D gene ambiguous. The V end was cut by 2 bases, the J end by 0 bases, with 5 bases between. The CDR3 is 14 amino acids. Germline V gene data show CDR1 as MNHEY and CDR2 as SVGEGT.